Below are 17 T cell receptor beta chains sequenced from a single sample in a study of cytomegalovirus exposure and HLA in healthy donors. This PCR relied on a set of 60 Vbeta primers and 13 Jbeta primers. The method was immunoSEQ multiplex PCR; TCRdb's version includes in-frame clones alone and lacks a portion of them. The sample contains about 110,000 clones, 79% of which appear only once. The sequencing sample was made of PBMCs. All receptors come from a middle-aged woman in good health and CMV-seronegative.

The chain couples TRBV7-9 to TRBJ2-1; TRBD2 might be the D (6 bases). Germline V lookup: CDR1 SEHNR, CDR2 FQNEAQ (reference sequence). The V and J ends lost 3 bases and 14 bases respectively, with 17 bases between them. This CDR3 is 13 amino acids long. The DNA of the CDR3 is TGTGCCAGCAGCTTCGGGACTCACTCCGGCGAGTTCTTC. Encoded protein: CASSFGTHSGEFF. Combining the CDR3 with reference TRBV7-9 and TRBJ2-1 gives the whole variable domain DTGVSQNPRHKITKRGQNVTFRCDPISEHNRLYWYRQTLGQGPEFLTYFQNEAQLEKSRLLSDRFSAERPKGSFSTLEIQRTEQGDSAMYLCASSFGTHSGEFFGPGTRLTVL.

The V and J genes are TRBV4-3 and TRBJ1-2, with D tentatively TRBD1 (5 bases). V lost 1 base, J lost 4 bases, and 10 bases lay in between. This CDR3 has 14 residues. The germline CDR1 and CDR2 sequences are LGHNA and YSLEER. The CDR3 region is CASSQAGGPYGYTF. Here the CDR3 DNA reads TGCGCCAGCAGCCAAGCGGGGGGTCCCTATGGCTACACCTTC.

In DNA, the CDR3 is TGTGCCAGCACACTAGCGGGAGGAATTGTTGAGCAGTTCTTC. It is translated as CASTLAGGIVEQFF. J is TRBJ2-1 and V is TRBV6-1; 12 nucleotides line up with TRBD2. J gave up 9 bases and V 7 bases, and 7 bases lay outside the gene matches. This CDR3 comprises 14 residues. Germline CDR1 is MNHNS and CDR2 is SASEGT.

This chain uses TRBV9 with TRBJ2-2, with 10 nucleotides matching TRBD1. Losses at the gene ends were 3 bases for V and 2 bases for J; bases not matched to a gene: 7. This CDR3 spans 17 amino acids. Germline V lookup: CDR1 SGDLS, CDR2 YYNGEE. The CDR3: CASSERRDRGNTGELFF. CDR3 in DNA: TGTGCCAGCAGCGAACGGCGGGACAGGGGTAACACCGGGGAGCTGTTTTTT.

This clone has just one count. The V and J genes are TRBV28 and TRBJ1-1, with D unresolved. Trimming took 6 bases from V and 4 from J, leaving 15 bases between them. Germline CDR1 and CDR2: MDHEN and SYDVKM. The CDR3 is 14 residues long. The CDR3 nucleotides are TGTGCCAGCAGGACCGCCGAGAGAGGCACTGAAGCTTTCTTT. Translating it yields CASRTAERGTEAFF.

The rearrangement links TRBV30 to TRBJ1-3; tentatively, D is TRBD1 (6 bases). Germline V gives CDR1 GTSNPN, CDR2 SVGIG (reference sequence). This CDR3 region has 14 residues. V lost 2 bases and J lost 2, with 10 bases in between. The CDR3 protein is CAWSRYRAGNTIYF. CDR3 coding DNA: TGTGCCTGGAGTAGATACAGGGCTGGAAACACCATATATTTT.

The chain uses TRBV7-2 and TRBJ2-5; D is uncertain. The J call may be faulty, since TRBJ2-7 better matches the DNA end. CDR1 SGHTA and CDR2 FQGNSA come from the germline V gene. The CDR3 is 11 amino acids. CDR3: CASSFRYEQYF. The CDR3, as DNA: TGTGCCAGCAGCTTCCGCTACGAGCAGTACTTC.

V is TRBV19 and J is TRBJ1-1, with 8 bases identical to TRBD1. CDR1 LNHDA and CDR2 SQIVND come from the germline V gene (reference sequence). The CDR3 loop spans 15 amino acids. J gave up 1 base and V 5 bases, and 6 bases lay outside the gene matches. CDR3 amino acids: CASSPSTGENTEAFF. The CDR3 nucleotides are TGTGCCAGTAGTCCCTCGACAGGGGAGAACACTGAAGCTTTCTTT.

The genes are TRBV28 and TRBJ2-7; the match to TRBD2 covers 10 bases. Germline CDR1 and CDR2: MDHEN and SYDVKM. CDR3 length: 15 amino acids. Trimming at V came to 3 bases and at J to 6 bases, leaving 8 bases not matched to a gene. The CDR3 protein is CASSLPAGGSGEQYF. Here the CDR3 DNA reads TGTGCCAGCAGTTTGCCAGCGGGAGGGTCCGGCGAGCAGTACTTC.

The CDR3 loop is CASSGGQVYEQYF. CDR3 DNA sequence: TGTGCCAGCAGCGGTGGACAGGTCTACGAGCAGTACTTC. V usage is TRBV2 and J usage is TRBJ2-5; TRBD1 matches at 7 bases. The J call is doubtful: the DNA matches TRBJ2-7 better. The CDR3 loop spans 13 amino acids. Germline CDR1 and CDR2: SNHLY and FYNNEI.

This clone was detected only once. The CDR3 spells CSGSPGGGAGTQYF. CDR3 DNA: TGCAGCGGTTCACCTGGCGGGGGGGCAGGTACGCAGTATTTT. V gene TRBV29-1 combines with J gene TRBJ2-3; TRBD2 aligns across 9 bases. With 7 bases clipped from V and 8 bases from J, the junction kept 13 bases outside the gene matches. There are 14 residues in the CDR3. Germline values: CDR1 SQVTM, CDR2 ANQGSEA.

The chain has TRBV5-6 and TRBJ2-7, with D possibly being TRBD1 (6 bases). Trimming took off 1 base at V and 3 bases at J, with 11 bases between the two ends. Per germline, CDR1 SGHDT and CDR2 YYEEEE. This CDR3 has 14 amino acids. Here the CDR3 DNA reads TGTGCCAGCAGCTTGACAGGGAGAGGCTACGAGCAGTACTTC. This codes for CASSLTGRGYEQYF.

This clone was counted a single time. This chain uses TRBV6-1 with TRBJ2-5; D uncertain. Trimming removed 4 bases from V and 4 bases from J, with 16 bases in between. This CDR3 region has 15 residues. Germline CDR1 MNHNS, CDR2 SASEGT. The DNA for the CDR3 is TGTGCCAGCAGTGGGATTCGGCAGGCCCCAGAGACCCAGTACTTC. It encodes CASSGIRQAPETQYF.

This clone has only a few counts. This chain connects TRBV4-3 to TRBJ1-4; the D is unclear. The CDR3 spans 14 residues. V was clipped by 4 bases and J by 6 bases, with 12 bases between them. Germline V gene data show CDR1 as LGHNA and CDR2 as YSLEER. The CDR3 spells CASSRGVRHEKLFF. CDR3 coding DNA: TGCGCCAGCAGCCGCGGTGTGAGGCATGAAAAACTGTTTTTT.

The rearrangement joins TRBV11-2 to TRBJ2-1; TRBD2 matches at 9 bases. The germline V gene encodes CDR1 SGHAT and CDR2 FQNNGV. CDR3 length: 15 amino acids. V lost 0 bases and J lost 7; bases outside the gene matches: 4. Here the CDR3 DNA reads TGTGCCAGCAGCTTAGATAGCGGGAGTGAAAATGAGCAGTTCTTC. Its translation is CASSLDSGSENEQFF.

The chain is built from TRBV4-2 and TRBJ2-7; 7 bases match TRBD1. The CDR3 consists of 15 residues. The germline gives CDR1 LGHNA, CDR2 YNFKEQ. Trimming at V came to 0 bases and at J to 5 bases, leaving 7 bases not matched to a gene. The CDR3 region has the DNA TGTGCCAGCAGCCAAGATCTGACAGGGTATGACGAGCAGTACTTC. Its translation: CASSQDLTGYDEQYF.

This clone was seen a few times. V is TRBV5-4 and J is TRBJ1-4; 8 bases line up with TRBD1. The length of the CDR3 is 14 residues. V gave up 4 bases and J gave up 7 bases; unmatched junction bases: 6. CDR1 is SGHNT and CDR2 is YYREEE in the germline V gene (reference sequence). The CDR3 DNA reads TGTGCCAGCAGCAACCAGGGGGCCAGTGAAAAACTGTTTTTT. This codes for CASSNQGASEKLFF.